Only a few counts were recorded for the clone carrying this T cell receptor (beta chain). The data were obtained in a study of T-cell memory formation after mild COVID-19. MiXCR, applied by TCRdb to the 5' RACE reads, yields one record per CDR3 protein. The sample has about 270,000 distinct CDR3 sequences, around 15% seen once. V was clipped by 4 bases and J by 0 bases, with 11 bases between them. CDR3 length: 16 amino acids. The V gene's germline CDR1 is SGDLS and CDR2 YYNGEE. Sequencing was performed on PBMCs or a T cell subset sorted from them (not recorded which). The V gene is TRBV9, the J gene TRBJ2-6; no definite D call. This receptor was obtained from a man aged 18 to 30 who had mild COVID-19 (a few samples of this study predate the infection). Cell type and time point are not known. The CDR3 reads CASSPMGNSGANVLTF. The CDR3 coding sequence is TGTGCCAGCAGCCCGATGGGCAACTCTGGGGCCAACGTCCTGACTTTC.